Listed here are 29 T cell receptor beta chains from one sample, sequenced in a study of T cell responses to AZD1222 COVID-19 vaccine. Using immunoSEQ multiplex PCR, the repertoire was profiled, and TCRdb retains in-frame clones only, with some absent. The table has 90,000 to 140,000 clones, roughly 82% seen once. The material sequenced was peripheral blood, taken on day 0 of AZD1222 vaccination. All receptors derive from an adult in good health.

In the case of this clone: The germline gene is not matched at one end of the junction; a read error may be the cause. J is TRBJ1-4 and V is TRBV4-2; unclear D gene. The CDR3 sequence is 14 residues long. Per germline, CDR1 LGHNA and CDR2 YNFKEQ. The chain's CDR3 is CASSQARVGEKLFF. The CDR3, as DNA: TGTGCCAGCAGTCAAGCAAGGGTTGGTGAAAAACTGTTTTTT.

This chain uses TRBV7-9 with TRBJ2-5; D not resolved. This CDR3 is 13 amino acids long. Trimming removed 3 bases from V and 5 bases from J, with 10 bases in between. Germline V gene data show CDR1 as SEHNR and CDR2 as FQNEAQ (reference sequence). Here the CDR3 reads CASSFLSSETQYF. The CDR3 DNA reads TGTGCCAGCAGCTTCTTGTCTTCGGAGACCCAGTACTTC.

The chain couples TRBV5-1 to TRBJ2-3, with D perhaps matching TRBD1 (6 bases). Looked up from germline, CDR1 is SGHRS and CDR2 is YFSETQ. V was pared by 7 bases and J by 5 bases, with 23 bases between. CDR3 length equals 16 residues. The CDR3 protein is CASGAEGAGVVDTQYF. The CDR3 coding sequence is TGCGCCAGCGGTGCCGAAGGGGCAGGGGTGGTAGATACGCAGTATTTT. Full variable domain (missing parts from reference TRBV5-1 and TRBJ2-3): KAGVTQTPRYLIKTRGQQVTLSCSPISGHRSVSWYQQTPGQGLQFLFEYFSETQRNKGNFPGRFSGRQFSNSRSEMNVSTLELGDSALYLCASGAEGAGVVDTQYFGPGTRLTVL.

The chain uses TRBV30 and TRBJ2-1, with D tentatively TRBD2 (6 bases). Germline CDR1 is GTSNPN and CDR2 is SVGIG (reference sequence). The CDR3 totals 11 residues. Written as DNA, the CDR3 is TGTGCGATGGCGGGGTACAATGAGCAGTTCTTC. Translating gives CAMAGYNEQFF.

CDR3 residues: CATSRWRHTASPLHF. The CDR3 coding sequence is TGTGCCACCAGCAGATGGAGACATACGGCTTCACCCCTCCACTTT. This chain links TRBV15 with TRBJ1-6, with unresolved D. Germline V lookup: CDR1 LNHNV, CDR2 YYDKDF (reference sequence). V gave up 2 bases and J gave up 9 bases, with 14 bases separating them. The CDR3 is 15 amino acids.

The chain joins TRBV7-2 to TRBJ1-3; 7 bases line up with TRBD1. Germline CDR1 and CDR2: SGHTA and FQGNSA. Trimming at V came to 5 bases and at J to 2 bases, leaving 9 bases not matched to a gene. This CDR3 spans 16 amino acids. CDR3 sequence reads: CASSLDRVTTGNTIYF. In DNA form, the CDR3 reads TGTGCCAGCAGCCTCGACAGGGTGACTACTGGAAACACCATATATTTT.

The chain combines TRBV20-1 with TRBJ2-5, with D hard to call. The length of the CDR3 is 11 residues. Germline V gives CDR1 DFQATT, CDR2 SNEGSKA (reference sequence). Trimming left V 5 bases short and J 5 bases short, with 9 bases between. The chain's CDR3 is CSALGFETQYF. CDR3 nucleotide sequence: TGCAGTGCTCTGGGGTTCGAGACCCAGTACTTC.

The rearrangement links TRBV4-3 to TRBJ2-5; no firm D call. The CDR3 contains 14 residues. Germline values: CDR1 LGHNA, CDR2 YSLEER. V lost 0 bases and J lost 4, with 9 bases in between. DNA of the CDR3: TGCGCCAGCAGCCAAGAGTATCCGTTAGAGACCCAGTACTTC. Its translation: CASSQEYPLETQYF.

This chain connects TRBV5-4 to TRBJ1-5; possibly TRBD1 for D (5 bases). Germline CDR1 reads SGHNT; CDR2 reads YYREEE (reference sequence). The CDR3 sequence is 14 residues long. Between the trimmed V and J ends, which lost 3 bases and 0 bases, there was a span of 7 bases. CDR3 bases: TGTGCCAGCAGCTGGGACGGTAGCAATCAGCCCCAGCATTTT. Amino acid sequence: CASSWDGSNQPQHF.

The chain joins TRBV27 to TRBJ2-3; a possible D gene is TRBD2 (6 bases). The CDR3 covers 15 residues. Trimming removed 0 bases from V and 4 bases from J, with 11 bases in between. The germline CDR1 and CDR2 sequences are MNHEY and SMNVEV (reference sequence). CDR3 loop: CASSLSTRGADTQYF. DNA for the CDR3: TGTGCCAGCAGTTTATCGACTAGAGGGGCAGATACGCAGTATTTT.

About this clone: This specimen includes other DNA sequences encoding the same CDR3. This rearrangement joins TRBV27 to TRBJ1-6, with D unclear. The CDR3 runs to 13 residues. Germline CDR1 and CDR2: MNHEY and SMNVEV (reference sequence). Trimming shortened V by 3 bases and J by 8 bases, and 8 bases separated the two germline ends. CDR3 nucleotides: TGTGCCAGCAGTTTCCATGGGGATTCACCCCTCCACTTT. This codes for CASSFHGDSPLHF.

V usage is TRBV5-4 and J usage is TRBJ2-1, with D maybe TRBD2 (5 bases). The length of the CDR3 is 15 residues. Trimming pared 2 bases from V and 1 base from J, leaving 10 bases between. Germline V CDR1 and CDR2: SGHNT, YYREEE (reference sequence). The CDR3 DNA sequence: TGTGCCAGCAGCTTCGGGCGCGGGTCCTACAATGAGCAGTTCTTC. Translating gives CASSFGRGSYNEQFF.

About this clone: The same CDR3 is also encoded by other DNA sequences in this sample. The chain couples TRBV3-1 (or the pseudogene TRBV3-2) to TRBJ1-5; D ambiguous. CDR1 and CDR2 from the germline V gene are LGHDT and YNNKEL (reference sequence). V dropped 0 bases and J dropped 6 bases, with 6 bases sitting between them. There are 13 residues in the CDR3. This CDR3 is CASSQDLGQPQHF. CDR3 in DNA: TGTGCCAGCAGCCAAGATCTCGGTCAGCCCCAGCATTTT.

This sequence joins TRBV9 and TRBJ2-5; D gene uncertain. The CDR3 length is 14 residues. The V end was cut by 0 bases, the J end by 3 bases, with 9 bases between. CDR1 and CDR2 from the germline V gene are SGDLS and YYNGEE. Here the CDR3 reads CASSVGVREETQYF. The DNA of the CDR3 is TGTGCCAGCAGCGTAGGGGTTAGGGAAGAGACCCAGTACTTC.

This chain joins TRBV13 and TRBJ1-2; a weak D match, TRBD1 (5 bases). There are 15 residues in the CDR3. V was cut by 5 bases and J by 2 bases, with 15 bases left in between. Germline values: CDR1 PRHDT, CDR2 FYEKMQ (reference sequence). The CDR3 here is CASSLPGLTNYGYTF. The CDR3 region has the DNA TGTGCCAGCAGCCTCCCGGGACTGACGAACTATGGCTACACCTTC. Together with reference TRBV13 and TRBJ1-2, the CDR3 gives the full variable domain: AAGVIQSPRHLIKEKRETATLKCYPIPRHDTVYWYQQGPGQDPQFLISFYEKMQSDKGSIPDRFSAQQFSDYHSELNMSSLELGDSALYFCASSLPGLTNYGYTFGSGTRLTVV.

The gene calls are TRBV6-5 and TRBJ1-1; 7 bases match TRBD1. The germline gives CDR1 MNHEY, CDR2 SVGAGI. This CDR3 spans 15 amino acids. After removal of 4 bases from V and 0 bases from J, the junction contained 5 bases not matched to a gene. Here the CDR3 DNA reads TGTGCCAGCAGTTCAGGGGGGGGCCTGAACACTGAAGCTTTCTTT. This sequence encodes CASSSGGGLNTEAFF.

The CDR3 DNA sequence: TGTGCCGGTGGGGACAGGAACGGGAACACTGAAGCTTTCTTT. Its translation: CAGGDRNGNTEAFF. The chain uses TRBV7-9 and TRBJ1-1, with 8 bases matching TRBD1. V trimming: 11 bases; J trimming: 1 base; junction bases outside the gene matches: 9. From germline, CDR1 is SEHNR and CDR2 FQNEAQ (reference sequence). This CDR3 comprises 14 residues.

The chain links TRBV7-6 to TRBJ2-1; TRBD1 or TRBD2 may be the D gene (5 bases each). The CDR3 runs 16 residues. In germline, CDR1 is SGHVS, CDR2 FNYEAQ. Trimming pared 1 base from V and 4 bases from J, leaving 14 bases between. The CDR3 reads CASSLVGGPLYNEQFF. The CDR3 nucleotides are TGTGCCAGCAGCTTAGTTGGGGGACCGTTGTACAATGAGCAGTTCTTC.

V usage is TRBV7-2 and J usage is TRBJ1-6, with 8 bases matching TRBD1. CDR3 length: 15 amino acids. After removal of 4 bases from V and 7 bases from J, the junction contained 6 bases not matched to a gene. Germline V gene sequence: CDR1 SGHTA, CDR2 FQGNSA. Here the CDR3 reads CASSSVGQGNSPLHF. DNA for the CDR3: TGTGCCAGCAGCTCCGTCGGACAGGGAAATTCACCCCTCCACTTT.

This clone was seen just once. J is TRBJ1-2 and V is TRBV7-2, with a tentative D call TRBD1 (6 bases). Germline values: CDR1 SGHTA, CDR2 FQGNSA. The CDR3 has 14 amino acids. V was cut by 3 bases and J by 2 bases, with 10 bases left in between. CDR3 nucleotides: TGTGCCAGCAGCTTTTACGGGGGCAACTATGGCTACACCTTC. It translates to CASSFYGGNYGYTF. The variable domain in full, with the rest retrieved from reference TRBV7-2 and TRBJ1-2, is GAGVSQSPSNKVTEKGKDVELRCDPISGHTALYWYRQSLGQGLEFLIYFQGNSAPDKSGLPSDRFSAERTGGSVSTLTIQRTQQEDSAVYLCASSFYGGNYGYTFGSGTRLTVV.

This CDR3 is CASSYPGLGTGELFF. The CDR3, as DNA: TGTGCCAGCAGTTACCCGGGGTTAGGCACCGGGGAGCTGTTTTTT. The chain has TRBV6-2 or TRBV6-3 and TRBJ2-2, with D perhaps TRBD2 (5 bases). Trimming removed 2 bases from V and 4 bases from J, with 11 bases in between. The germline CDR1 and CDR2 sequences are MNHEY and SVGEGT. The length of the CDR3 is 15 residues.

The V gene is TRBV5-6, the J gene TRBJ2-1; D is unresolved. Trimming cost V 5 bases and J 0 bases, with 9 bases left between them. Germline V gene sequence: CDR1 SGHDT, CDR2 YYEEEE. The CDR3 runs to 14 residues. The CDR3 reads CASSLRSSYNEQFF. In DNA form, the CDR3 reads TGTGCCAGCAGTCTTCGAAGCTCCTACAATGAGCAGTTCTTC.

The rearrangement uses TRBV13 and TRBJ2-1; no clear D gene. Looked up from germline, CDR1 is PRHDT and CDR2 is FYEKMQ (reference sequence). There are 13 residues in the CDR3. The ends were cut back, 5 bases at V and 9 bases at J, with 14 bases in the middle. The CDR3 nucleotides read TGTGCCAGCAGCGATAGGCACCTGACTGAGCAGTTCTTC. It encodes CASSDRHLTEQFF.

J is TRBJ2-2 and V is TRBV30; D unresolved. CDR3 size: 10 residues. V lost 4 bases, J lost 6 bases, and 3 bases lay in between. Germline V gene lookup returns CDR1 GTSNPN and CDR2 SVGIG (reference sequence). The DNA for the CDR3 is TGTGCCTGGAAAGCCGGGGAGCTGTTTTTT. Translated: CAWKAGELFF.

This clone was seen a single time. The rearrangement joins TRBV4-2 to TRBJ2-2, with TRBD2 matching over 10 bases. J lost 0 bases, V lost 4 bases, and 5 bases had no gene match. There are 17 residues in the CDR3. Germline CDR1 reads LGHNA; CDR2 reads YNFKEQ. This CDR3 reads CASSLRAGGPNTGELFF. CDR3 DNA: TGTGCCAGCAGCCTCAGAGCGGGGGGGCCGAACACCGGGGAGCTGTTTTTT.

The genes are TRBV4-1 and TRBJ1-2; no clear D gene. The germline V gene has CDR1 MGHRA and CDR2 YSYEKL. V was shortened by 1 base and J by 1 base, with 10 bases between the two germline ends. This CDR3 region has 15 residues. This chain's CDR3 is CASSQVPTDNYGYTF. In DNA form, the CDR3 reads TGCGCCAGCAGCCAAGTACCCACGGATAACTATGGCTACACCTTC.

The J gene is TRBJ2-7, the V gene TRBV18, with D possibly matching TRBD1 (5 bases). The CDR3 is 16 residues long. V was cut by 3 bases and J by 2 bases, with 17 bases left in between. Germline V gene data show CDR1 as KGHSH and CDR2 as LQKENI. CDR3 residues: CASSPLPQDRAYEQYF. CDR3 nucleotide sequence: TGTGCCAGCTCACCCCTACCACAGGATAGAGCCTACGAGCAGTACTTC.

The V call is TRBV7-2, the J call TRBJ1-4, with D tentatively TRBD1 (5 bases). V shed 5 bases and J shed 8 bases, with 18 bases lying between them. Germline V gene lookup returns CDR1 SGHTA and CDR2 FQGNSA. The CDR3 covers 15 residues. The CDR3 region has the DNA TGTGCCAGCAGCCGCTTGGGGGGGTATGGCGAAAAACTGTTTTTT. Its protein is CASSRLGGYGEKLFF.

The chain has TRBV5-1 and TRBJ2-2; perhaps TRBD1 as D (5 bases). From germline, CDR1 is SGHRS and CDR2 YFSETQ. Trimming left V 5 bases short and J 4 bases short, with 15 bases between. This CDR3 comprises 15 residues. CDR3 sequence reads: CASSVLQGTTGELFF. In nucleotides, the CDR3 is TGCGCCAGCAGTGTCCTTCAGGGTACCACCGGGGAGCTGTTTTTT.